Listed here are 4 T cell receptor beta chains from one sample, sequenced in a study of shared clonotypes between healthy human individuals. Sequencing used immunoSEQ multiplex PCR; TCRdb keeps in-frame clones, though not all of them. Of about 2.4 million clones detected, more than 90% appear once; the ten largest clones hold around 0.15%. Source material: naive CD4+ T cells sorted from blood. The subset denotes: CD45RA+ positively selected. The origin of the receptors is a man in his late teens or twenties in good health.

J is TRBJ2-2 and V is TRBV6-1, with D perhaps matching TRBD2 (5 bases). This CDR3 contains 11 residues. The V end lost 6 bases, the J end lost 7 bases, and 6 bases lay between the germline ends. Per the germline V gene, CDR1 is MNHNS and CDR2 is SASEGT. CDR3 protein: CASRGVGELFF. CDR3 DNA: TGTGCCAGCAGGGGAGTCGGGGAGCTGTTTTTT.

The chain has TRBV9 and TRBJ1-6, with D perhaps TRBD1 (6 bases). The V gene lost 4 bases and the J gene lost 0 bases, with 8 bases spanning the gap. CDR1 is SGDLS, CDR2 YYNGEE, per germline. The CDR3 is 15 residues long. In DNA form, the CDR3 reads TGTGCCAGCAGCTTGGACAGCTCCTATAATTCACCCCTCCACTTT. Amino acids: CASSLDSSYNSPLHF.

The CDR3 reads CASSFSLEQYF. CDR3 sequence (DNA): TGTGCCAGCAGCTTTTCCCTCGAGCAGTACTTC. This chain connects TRBV7-2 to TRBJ2-7; no definite D call. CDR1 is SGHTA and CDR2 is FQGNSA in the germline V gene. The CDR3 covers 11 residues. The germline V and J ends were trimmed by 3 bases and 6 bases, with 6 bases remaining between them.

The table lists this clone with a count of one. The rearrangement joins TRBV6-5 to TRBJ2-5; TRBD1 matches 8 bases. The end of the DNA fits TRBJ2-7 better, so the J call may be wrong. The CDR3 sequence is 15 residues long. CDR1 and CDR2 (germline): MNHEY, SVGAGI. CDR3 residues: CASSYRTGWGYEQYF. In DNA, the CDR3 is TGTGCCAGCAGTTACCGGACAGGGTGGGGGTACGAGCAGTACTTC.